The clone carrying this T cell receptor (beta chain) came up once. Antigen unknown. This specimen comes from a study of shared clonotypes between healthy human individuals. Study-wide points: In having few donors, the study represented limited genetic and exposure-history diversity.

The V and J ends lost 8 bases and 6 bases, in that order; junction bases with no gene match: 18. The CDR3 has 17 residues. The germline V gene has CDR1 LNHDA and CDR2 SQIVND (reference sequence). Some clones are missing from TCRdb's copy, which holds only in-frame ones; the method was immunoSEQ multiplex PCR. The table shows about 2.3 million clones, with about nine tenths occurring only once. The chain uses TRBV19 and TRBJ2-4; TRBD2 matches at 8 bases. The material sequenced was naive CD4+ T cells from PBMCs. Subset meaning: CD45RA+ positively selected. This sequence originates from a man aged 18 to 30 in good health. Some clones in this sample may be carry-over from other donors' samples. The CDR3 reads CASVSSGGRPLGNIQYF. The CDR3 coding sequence is TGTGCCAGTGTGTCTAGTGGCGGGAGGCCCCTTGGAAACATTCAGTACTTC.